This TCR beta chain was identified in a study of OX40 agonist ivuxolimab in advanced cancers. Study at large: With a range of roughly 23 to 90, age averaged approximately 60 years, and about 80% were male. Eligibility rules accepted prior anti-PD-1, anti-PD-L1 or anti-CTLA-4 therapy, and 40% to 50% had some.

About this clone itself: Antigen: not known.

Produced via immunoSEQ multiplex PCR; TCRdb's table is partial and in-frame only. There are around 64,000 clones in the sample; around 90% occur only once, and roughly 7.5% lies in the top ten. The CDR3 contains 15 residues. The germline V gene has CDR1 SNHLY and CDR2 FYNNEI. Trimming stripped 3 bases from V and 2 bases from J, with 14 bases between. Study-wide results and limits: Those patients achieving a partial response at 0.1-3.0 mg/kg showed among the lowest clonal expansion. Among expanded peripheral T cells, antigen specificity went undetermined.

The chain employs TRBV2 and TRBJ2-7, with D tentatively TRBD2 (6 bases). Material: CD4+ or CD8+ T cells sorted from blood, obtained in a trial of the OX40 agonist ivuxolimab. This receptor was obtained from an adult with an advanced solid tumor such as melanoma, head and neck, liver or kidney cancer. CDR3 sequence: CASSDGGTPAYEQYF. The CDR3 DNA sequence: TGTGCCAGCAGTGATGGGGGGACGCCGGCCTACGAGCAGTACTTC.